This TCR beta chain was observed in a study of cytomegalovirus exposure and HLA in healthy donors. Study-wide points: In a later analysis, at a false discovery rate of 0.05, roughly 18,000 TCR beta sequences were associated with HLA alleles. When a later analysis was performed, an Asian-associated ancestry cluster reportedly had fewer N-insertions than the roughly 670-donor mean.

PCR amplification relied on 60 Vbeta primers (plus 13 Jbeta primers). Assay: immunoSEQ multiplex PCR; the TCRdb copy retains only in-frame clones and omits some. Here the sample spans tens of thousands of clones, over 70% being singletons. For this clone: As yet, its antigen is unknown.

This sequence originates from a male donor in good health and CMV-seronegative. The sequenced material came from PBMCs.

The CDR3 coding sequence is TGTGCCAGCTCACCAAGTGGGACAGGGTTCTACGAGCAGTACTTC. This codes for CASSPSGTGFYEQYF. The chain employs TRBV18 and TRBJ2-7; 9 bases agree with TRBD1. The V gene end was trimmed by 2 bases and the J gene end by 3 bases; junction bases not matched to a gene: 5. The CDR3 covers 15 residues. The germline V gene has CDR1 KGHSH and CDR2 LQKENI.